The rows below give T cell receptor beta chains drawn from one sample of a study of T cells in localized non-small cell lung cancer. The data were produced by immunoSEQ multiplex PCR, yet TCRdb's version contains in-frame clones alone and is incomplete. Of 55,000 or so clones in the sample, around 80% were seen once. Sequences were derived from PBMCs, sampled before any cancer treatment. The origin of the receptors is a woman aged 40 to 75 with stage II lung adenocarcinoma. The CDR3 runs from the conserved cysteine through the conserved F or W. Size is stated for part of the rows, as once, few or many counts, or as a class when the clone is expanded.

J gene,clone size,V gene,CDR3 protein
TRBJ2-1,.,TRBV7-2,CASSSGTVRGKFF
TRBJ2-7,.,TRBV4-1,CASSQGGPPYEQYF
TRBJ1-2,once,TRBV28,CASGQGGVDGYTF
TRBJ1-1,medium-sized,TRBV18,CASSPPEWITEAFF
TRBJ2-2,few,TRBV6-1,CASSDEEQVIANTGELFF
TRBJ2-7,once,TRBV6-1,CASSERKGSGDYEQYF
TRBJ2-5,.,TRBV14,CASSQEIQAQETQYF
TRBJ2-7,many,TRBV30,CAWSVDRYEQYF
TRBJ2-7,medium-sized,TRBV7-8,CASSPRWGQGYEQYF
TRBJ1-1,.,TRBV7-9,CASSLSMNTEAFF
TRBJ1-5,.,TRBV19,CASSLRGAYQPQHF
TRBJ2-1,.,TRBV18,CASSPPKRGGSYNEQFF
TRBJ1-2,.,TRBV28,CASSLQYGYTF
TRBJ1-2,few,TRBV6-5,CATSAQGGNYGYTF
TRBJ2-1,.,TRBV9,CASSTQGLGGYNEQFF
TRBJ1-1,.,TRBV29-1,CSVTAKPNTEAFF
TRBJ2-3,.,TRBV27,CASSPSKGSPQDTQYF
TRBJ1-2,once,TRBV10-2,CASSEQTGYGYTF
TRBJ1-1,.,TRBV6-5,CASIPYLNTEAFF
TRBJ2-7,.,TRBV28,CASSLGQELDEQYF
TRBJ2-7,.,TRBV5-1,CASSLASLRGGSYEQYF
TRBJ2-7,.,TRBV10-3,CAISESESSYEQYF
TRBJ1-1,few,TRBV4-1,CASSQDDSVAAFF
TRBJ1-1,once,TRBV10-1,CASREQERGVTEAFF
TRBJ1-5,once,TRBV2,CASSLWNALGNQPQHF
TRBJ1-6,.,TRBV7-3,CASSTSPTASLHF
TRBJ1-1,.,TRBV30,CAWSARGRGMNTEAFF
TRBJ2-1,.,TRBV18,CASRWTSGGPSSYNEQFF
TRBJ1-4,.,TRBV18,CASSPGQGGEKLFF
TRBJ2-3,.,TRBV19,CASSPGALTDTQYF
TRBJ1-5,.,TRBV18,CASSPSGAEPQHF
TRBJ1-5,.,TRBV28,CASFQGTGNQPQHF
TRBJ1-5,.,TRBV25-1,CASRGAGQPQHF
TRBJ2-6,.,TRBV28,CASSFDRGLSGANVLTF
TRBJ1-1,.,TRBV5-5,CASSLWARMNTEAFF
TRBJ2-2,medium-sized,TRBV28,CASSFLTGELFF
TRBJ2-2,.,TRBV7-3,CASSLNSRAETGELFF
TRBJ1-5,once,TRBV7-9,CASSRDLGSNQPQHF
TRBJ2-2,.,TRBV2,CATFGETGELFF
TRBJ2-7,.,TRBV5-1,CASSDRLYEQYF
TRBJ1-2,.,TRBV27,CASSYRDTYGYTF